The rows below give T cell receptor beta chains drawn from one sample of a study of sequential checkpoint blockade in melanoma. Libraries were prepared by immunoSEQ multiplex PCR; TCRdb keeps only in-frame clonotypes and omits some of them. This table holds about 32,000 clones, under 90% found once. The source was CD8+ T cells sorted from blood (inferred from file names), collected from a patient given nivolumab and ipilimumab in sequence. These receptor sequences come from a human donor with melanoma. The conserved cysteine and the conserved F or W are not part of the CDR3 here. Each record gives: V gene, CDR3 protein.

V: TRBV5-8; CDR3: ASSLAWQYTDTQY
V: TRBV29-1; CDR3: SVELARTSGVGQY
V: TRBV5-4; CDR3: ASTLPPDNEQF
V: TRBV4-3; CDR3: ASSHQQGMDTEAF
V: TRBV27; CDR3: ASSSLSGRDLYEQF
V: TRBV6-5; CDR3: ASSYYGQAHEQY
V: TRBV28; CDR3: ASSKASGTDTQY
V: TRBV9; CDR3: ASSVTADALT
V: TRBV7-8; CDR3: ASSLGTGDGYT
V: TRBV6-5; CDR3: ASSWTGGNTEAF
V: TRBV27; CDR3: ASSLGTGYLNQPQH
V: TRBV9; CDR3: ASSVGQGINEQF
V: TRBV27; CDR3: ASSPPDSYYNEQF
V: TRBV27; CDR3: ASSFLDSGGGETQY
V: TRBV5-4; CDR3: ASSSDRGRAVNTEAF
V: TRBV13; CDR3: ASSSGGGSWPYEQY
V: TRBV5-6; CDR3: ASSLAEEGAGGKLF
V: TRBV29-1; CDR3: SVDSWTSGSIYNEQF
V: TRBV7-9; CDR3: ASSFAVQETQY
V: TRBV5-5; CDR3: ASSPGQGSNEQY
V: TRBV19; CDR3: ASSSPGTGGWYTEAF
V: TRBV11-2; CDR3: ASSHGVKRGSTDTQY
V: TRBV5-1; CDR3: ASSSFGVRNTEAF
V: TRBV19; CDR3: ASSFGQGWTEAF
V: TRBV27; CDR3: ASQDRVWGSPLH
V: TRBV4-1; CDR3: ASSPRYRGTTDTQY
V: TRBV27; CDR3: ASRQYAGLSSEAF
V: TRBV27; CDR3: ASSIRQGYEQY
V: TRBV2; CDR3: ASSEAGDSPLH
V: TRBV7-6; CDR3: ASSPGFRGQY
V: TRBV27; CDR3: ASSPLAGVGETQY
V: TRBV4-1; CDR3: ASSQVERGWGRTQRTQY
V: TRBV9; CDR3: ASTDSSKEKLF
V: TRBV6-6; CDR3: ASSYSSGALDGYT
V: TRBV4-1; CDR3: ASSQGQTEAF
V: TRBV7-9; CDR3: ASSWDRGLGNTIY
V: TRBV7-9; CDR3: ASGTGHYEQY
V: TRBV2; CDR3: ASSWDSGLSTEAF
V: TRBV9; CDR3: ASNTYSGGDEQF